This T cell receptor (beta chain) was retrieved from a study of human thymus T cells. Study-wide points: In thymic and blood repertoires alike, V and J usage looked biased.

Sequencing used immunoSEQ multiplex PCR; TCRdb keeps in-frame clones, though not all of them. The data hold tens of thousands of clones, with nearly 95% observed a single time. The CDR3 contains 16 residues. Germline assignment: CDR1 SNHLY and CDR2 FYNNEI. With 0 bases removed from V and 5 bases from J, the gap between germline ends came to 16 bases. With regard to this clone: Its antigen remains unidentified.

The donors were infants in Finland with congenital heart defects, otherwise immunologically healthy. Only four of the eight donors provided an approximately 0.45-1 mL blood sample. No fixed cell number was used; all available blood leukocytes supplied DNA. The chain has TRBV2 and TRBJ1-1, with a weak D call TRBD1 (6 bases). The receptor comes from a boy under three years old with a congenital heart defect but otherwise immunologically healthy. The sample comprised blood. CDR3 DNA sequence: TGTGCCAGCAGTGAAGCCGGGGGCGATCTGGGGACTGAAGCTTTCTTT. Protein: CASSEAGGDLGTEAFF.